This T cell receptor beta chain appears in the sequencing data of a study of T cells in Graves' hyperthyroidism and ophthalmopathy. Study-level results: Ophthalmopathy was model-predicted a median approximately 6.4 months pre-onset.

CDR1 is LNHDA and CDR2 is SQIVND in the germline V gene (reference sequence). J gave up 6 bases and V 5 bases, and 7 bases lay outside the gene matches. This CDR3 has 14 residues. The authors took PBMCs from 10 ml fresh peripheral blood. A note on this clonotype: Its antigen is currently unknown.

RNA transcripts yielded amplified TCR beta CDR3 regions. The HTBI set primed first-round TCR CDR3 RT-PCR. Each CDR3 protein is one row after TCRdb ran MiXCR on the multiplex PCR reads. Among 300,000 to 400,000 distinct CDR3 sequences listed, 18% were seen once. This sequence was found in a woman aged 45-59 years with Graves' hyperthyroidism. Sequencing used blood. The gene calls are TRBV19 and TRBJ1-5, with 7 positions matching TRBD1. CDR3 in DNA: TGTGCCAGTAGTTGGGACAGCGTAGGTCAGCCCCAGCATTTT. Its translation: CASSWDSVGQPQHF.